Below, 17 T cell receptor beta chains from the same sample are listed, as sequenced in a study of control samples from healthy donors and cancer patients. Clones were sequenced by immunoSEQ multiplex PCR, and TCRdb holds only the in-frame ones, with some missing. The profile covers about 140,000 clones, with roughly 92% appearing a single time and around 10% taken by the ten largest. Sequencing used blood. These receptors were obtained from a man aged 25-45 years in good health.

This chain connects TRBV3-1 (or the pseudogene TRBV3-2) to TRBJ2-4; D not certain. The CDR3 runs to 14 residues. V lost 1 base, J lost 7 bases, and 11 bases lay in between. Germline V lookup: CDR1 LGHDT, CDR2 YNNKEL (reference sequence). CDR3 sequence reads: CASSQAASTNIQYF. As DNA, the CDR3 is TGTGCCAGCAGCCAAGCGGCTAGTACTAACATTCAGTACTTC.

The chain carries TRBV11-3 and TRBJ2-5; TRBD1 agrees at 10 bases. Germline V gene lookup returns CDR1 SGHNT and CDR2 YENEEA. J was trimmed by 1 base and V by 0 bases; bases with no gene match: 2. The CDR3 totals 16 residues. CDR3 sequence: CASSLDDRGPQETQYF. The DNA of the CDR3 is TGTGCCAGCAGCTTAGATGACAGGGGGCCCCAAGAGACCCAGTACTTC.

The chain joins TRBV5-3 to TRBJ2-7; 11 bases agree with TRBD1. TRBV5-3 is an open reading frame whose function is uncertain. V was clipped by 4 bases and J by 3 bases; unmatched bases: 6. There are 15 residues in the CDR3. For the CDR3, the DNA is TGTGCCAGAAGCGAGAGGACAGGGGGCGACTACGAGCAGTACTTC. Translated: CARSERTGGDYEQYF.

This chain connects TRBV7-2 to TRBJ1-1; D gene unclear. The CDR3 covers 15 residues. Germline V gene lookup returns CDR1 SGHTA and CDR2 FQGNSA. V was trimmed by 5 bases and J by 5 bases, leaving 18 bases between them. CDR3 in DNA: TGTGCCAGCAGCCCACGACCGACCGGTGAGACTGAAGCTTTCTTT. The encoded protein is CASSPRPTGETEAFF.

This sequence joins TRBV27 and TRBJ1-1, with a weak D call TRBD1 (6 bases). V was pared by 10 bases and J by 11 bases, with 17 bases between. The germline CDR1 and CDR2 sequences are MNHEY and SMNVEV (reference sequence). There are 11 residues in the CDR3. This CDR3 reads CATQRGELAFF. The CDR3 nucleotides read TGTGCCACTCAAAGGGGGGAGTTGGCTTTCTTT.

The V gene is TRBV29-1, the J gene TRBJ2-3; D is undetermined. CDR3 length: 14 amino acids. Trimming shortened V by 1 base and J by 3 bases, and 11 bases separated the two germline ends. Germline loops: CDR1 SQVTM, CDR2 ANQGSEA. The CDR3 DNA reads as TGCAGCGTTGAAGGGCCAGGTGTAACAGATACGCAGTATTTT. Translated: CSVEGPGVTDTQYF.

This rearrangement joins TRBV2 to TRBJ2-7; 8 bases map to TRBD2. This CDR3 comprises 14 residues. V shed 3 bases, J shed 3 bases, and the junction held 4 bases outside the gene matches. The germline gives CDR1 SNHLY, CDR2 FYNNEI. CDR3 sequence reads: CASSDGGLDYEQYF. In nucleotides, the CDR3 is TGTGCCAGCAGTGATGGGGGACTAGACTACGAGCAGTACTTC.

CDR3 protein: CASIKTSILTGANVLTF. CDR3 coding DNA: TGTGCCAGTATTAAGACAAGTATCTTGACTGGGGCCAACGTCCTGACTTTC. The chain is built from TRBV2 and TRBJ2-6; no firm D call. The germline CDR1 and CDR2 sequences are SNHLY and FYNNEI. This CDR3 region has 17 residues. Trimming removed 9 bases at V and 2 bases at J, with 20 bases between.

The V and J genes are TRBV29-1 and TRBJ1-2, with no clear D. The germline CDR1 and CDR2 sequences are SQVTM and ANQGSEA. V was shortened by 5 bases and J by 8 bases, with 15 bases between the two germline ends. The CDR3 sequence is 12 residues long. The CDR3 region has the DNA TGCAGCGTTTCCTTAGTGGACGTGGGCTACACCTTC. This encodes CSVSLVDVGYTF.

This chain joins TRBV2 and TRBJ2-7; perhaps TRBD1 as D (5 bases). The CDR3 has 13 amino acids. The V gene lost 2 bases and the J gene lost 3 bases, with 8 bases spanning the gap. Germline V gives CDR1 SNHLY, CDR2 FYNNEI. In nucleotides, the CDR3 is TGTGCCAGCAGTGAACAGGGCAACTACGAGCAGTACTTC. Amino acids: CASSEQGNYEQYF.

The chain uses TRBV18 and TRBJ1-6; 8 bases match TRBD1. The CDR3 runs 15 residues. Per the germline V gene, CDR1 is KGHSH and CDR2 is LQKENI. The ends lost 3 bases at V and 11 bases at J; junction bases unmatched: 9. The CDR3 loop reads CASSPGTGAIPPLHF. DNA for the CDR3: TGTGCCAGCTCACCCGGGACAGGCGCAATTCCACCCCTCCACTTT.

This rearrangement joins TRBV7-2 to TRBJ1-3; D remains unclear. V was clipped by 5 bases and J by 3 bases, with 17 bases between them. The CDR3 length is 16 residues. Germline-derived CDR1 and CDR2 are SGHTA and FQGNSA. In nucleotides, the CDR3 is TGTGCCAGCAGCACTCATACAGCAACGATTGGAAACACCATATATTTT. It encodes CASSTHTATIGNTIYF.

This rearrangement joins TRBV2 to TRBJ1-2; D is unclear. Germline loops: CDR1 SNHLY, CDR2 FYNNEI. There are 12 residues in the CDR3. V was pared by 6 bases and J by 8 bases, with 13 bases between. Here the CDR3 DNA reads TGTGCCAGCAGCGCAGACCGCCAAGGCTACACCTTC. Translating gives CASSADRQGYTF.

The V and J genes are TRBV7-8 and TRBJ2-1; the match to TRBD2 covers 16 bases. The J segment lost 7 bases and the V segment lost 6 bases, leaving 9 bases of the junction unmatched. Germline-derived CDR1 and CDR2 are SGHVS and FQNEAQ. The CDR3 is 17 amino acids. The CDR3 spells CASRSGTSGRARNEQFF. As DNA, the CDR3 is TGTGCCAGCAGATCAGGGACTAGCGGGAGGGCGAGGAATGAGCAGTTCTTC.

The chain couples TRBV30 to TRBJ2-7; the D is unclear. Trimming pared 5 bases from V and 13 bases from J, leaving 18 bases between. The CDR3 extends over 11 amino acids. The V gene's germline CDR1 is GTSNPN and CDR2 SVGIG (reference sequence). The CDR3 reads CAWSLSPGVYF. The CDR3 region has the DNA TGTGCCTGGTCCCTCAGCCCCGGCGTCTACTTC.

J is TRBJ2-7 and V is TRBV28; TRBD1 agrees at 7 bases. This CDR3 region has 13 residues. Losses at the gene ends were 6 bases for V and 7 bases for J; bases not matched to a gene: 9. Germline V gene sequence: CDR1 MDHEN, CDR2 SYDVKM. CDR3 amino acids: CASRHSGGWEQYF. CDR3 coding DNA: TGTGCCAGCAGGCATTCAGGGGGTTGGGAGCAGTACTTC.

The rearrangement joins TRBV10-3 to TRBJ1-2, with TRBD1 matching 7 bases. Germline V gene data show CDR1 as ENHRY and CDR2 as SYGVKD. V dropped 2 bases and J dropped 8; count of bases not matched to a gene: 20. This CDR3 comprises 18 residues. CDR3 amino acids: CAISETSLSFLRGRGYTF. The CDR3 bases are TGTGCCATCAGTGAGACGTCCCTCTCGTTTTTGAGGGGGCGAGGCTACACCTTC.